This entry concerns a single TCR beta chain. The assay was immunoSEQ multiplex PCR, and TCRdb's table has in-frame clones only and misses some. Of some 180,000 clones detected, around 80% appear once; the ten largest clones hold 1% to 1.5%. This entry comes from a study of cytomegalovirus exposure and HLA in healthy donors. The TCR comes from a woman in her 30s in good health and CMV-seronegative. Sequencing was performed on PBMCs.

The CDR3 loop reads CASRQRTGAFTEAFF. DNA of the CDR3: TGCGCCAGCAGGCAGCGGACAGGAGCCTTCACTGAAGCTTTCTTT. This rearrangement joins TRBV5-1 to TRBJ1-1; TRBD1 matches at 7 bases. J gave up 4 bases and V 5 bases, and 11 bases lay outside the gene matches. The CDR3 runs 15 residues. Germline V gene sequence: CDR1 SGHRS, CDR2 YFSETQ.